This entry lists 13 T cell receptor beta chains sequenced from one sample in a study of T cell changes during pregnancy in multiple sclerosis. Here immunoSEQ multiplex PCR was the method, and the copy in TCRdb shows in-frame clones only, minus some. The profile covers 130,000 or so clones, with 95% to 98% appearing a single time and about 0.45% taken by the ten largest. The sample was peripheral blood, taken after pregnancy. These receptors all come from a female donor with multiple sclerosis, enrolled in a pregnancy study.

The chain is built from TRBV5-4 and TRBJ2-7; D gene unclear. The V gene lost 1 base and the J gene lost 1 base, with 12 bases spanning the gap. The CDR3 spans 15 residues. From germline, CDR1 is SGHNT and CDR2 YYREEE (reference sequence). The CDR3 nucleotides read TGTGCCAGCAGCTTGCAGGTTAATCCTTCCTACGAGCAGTACTTC. This encodes CASSLQVNPSYEQYF.

The chain combines TRBV29-1 with TRBJ1-2; perhaps TRBD1 as D (5 bases). The CDR3 is 13 amino acids. Germline CDR1 SQVTM, CDR2 ANQGSEA. Trimming pared 6 bases from V and 0 bases from J, leaving 11 bases between. In DNA, the CDR3 is TGCAGCGTCCAGGGTAGAGCTAACTATGGCTACACCTTC. Its protein is CSVQGRANYGYTF.

The chain couples TRBV28 to TRBJ1-2; 11 nucleotides align to TRBD1. V shed 11 bases, J shed 4 bases, and the junction held 15 bases outside the gene matches. Germline CDR1 is MDHEN and CDR2 is SYDVKM. The CDR3 is 16 amino acids. The CDR3 is CAHHERDRGYLYGYTF. For the CDR3, the DNA is TGTGCCCATCACGAGAGGGACAGGGGGTACCTCTATGGCTACACCTTC.

The chain employs TRBV11-3 and TRBJ2-1; TRBD2 matches at 9 bases. The CDR3 contains 17 residues. Germline V gives CDR1 SGHNT, CDR2 YENEEA. Unmatched junction bases numbered 7, after V lost 4 bases and J lost 0 bases. CDR3 region: CASSSRSSGSSYNEQFF. The CDR3 nucleotides read TGTGCCAGCAGCTCCCGGAGTAGCGGGAGCTCCTACAATGAGCAGTTCTTC.

The gene calls are TRBV27 and TRBJ2-1; no clear D gene. Germline-derived CDR1 and CDR2 are MNHEY and SMNVEV (reference sequence). CDR3 length: 14 residues. V lost 3 bases to trimming and J lost 8 bases, with 14 bases between them. In nucleotides, the CDR3 is TGTGCCAGCAGTTTTATGCCAGTTCGCCATGAGCAGTTCTTC. Protein product: CASSFMPVRHEQFF.

The table lists this clone with a count of one. The chain combines TRBV19 with TRBJ1-1, with 9 bases fitting TRBD1. Losses at the gene ends were 1 base for V and 2 bases for J; bases not matched to a gene: 11. The germline V gene has CDR1 LNHDA and CDR2 SQIVND (reference sequence). The CDR3 loop spans 18 amino acids. CDR3 DNA: TGTGCCAGTAGTATAGTTGCCCCCGGGACAGGGTATAACACTGAAGCTTTCTTT. Amino acid sequence: CASSIVAPGTGYNTEAFF.

The chain is built from TRBV7-9 and TRBJ2-3; 15 bases line up with TRBD2. The CDR3 consists of 18 residues. J gave up 3 bases and V 4 bases, and 8 bases lay outside the gene matches. The V gene's germline CDR1 is SEHNR and CDR2 FQNEAQ (reference sequence). CDR3 protein: CASSYAGTSGRMTDTQYF. DNA for the CDR3: TGTGCCAGCAGCTATGCCGGGACTAGCGGGAGGATGACAGATACGCAGTATTTT.

V gene TRBV5-4 combines with J gene TRBJ2-7; 10 nucleotides line up with TRBD1. Losses at the gene ends were 4 bases for V and 1 base for J; bases not matched to a gene: 8. The CDR3 consists of 16 residues. The V gene's germline CDR1 is SGHNT and CDR2 YYREEE (reference sequence). CDR3 sequence (DNA): TGTGCCAGCAGCGGGTGGGGGGACAGGGGATCCTACGAGCAGTACTTC. Its translation: CASSGWGDRGSYEQYF.

Turning to this clone: The junction shows a germline mismatch at one end, possibly a read error. The CDR3 reads CASSPGQGTFF. The CDR3 nucleotides read TGTGCCAGCAGTCCGGGACAGGGGACTTTTTTT. This chain connects TRBV6-5 to TRBJ1-1; 10 bases line up with TRBD1. CDR3 size: 11 residues. CDR1 and CDR2 (germline): MNHEY, SVGAGI.

This clone occurred a few times. This chain links TRBV19 with TRBJ1-2, with D unresolved. V gave up 5 bases and J gave up 4 bases, with 11 bases separating them. Germline-derived CDR1 and CDR2 are LNHDA and SQIVND (reference sequence). The CDR3 loop spans 13 amino acids. CDR3 sequence (DNA): TGTGCCAGTAGTTGGGCAGAGGGCTATGGCTACACCTTC. Protein product: CASSWAEGYGYTF.

The chain combines TRBV19 with TRBJ2-1; TRBD1 agrees at 9 bases. The CDR3 contains 17 residues. Losses at the gene ends were 6 bases for V and 3 bases for J; bases not matched to a gene: 12. Germline lookup yields CDR1 LNHDA and CDR2 SQIVND (reference sequence). The CDR3 DNA reads TGTGCCAGTAGAAATACAGGGGGCAGTACGGGCTACAATGAGCAGTTCTTC. It is translated as CASRNTGGSTGYNEQFF.

This chain uses TRBV5-8 with TRBJ1-1, with no clear D. Deletions cut 5 bases from V and 5 bases from J, with 7 bases between. This CDR3 contains 11 residues. Germline CDR1 reads SGHTS; CDR2 reads YDEGEE. The CDR3 coding sequence is TGTGCCAGCAGGACTCGAACTGAAGCTTTCTTT. Translation gives CASRTRTEAFF. The entire variable domain, with the rest obtained from reference TRBV5-8 and TRBJ1-1, is as follows: EAGVTQSPTHLIKTRGQQATLRCSPISGHTSVYWYQQALGLGLQFLLWYDEGEERNRGNFPPRFSGRQFPNYSSELNVNALELEDSALYLCASRTRTEAFFGQGTRLTVV.

The V and J genes are TRBV5-4 and TRBJ2-1; possible D gene TRBD2, 6 bases. CDR1 is SGHNT and CDR2 is YYREEE in the germline V gene (reference sequence). The CDR3 contains 16 residues. Trimming took 5 bases from V and 8 from J, leaving 23 bases between them. The CDR3 protein is CASSHSGLHSRDEQFF. The CDR3 nucleotides read TGTGCCAGCAGTCATAGCGGATTACATAGTCGGGATGAGCAGTTCTTC.